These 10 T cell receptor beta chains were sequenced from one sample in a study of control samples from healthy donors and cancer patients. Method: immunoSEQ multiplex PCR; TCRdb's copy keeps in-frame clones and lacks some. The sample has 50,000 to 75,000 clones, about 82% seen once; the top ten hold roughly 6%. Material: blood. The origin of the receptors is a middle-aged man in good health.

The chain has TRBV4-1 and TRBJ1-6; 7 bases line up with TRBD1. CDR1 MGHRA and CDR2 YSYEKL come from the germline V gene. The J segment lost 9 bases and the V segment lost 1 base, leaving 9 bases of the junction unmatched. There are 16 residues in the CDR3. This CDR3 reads CASSQGQQGIGSPLHF. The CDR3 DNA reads TGCGCCAGCAGCCAAGGTCAACAGGGGATAGGTTCACCCCTCCACTTT.

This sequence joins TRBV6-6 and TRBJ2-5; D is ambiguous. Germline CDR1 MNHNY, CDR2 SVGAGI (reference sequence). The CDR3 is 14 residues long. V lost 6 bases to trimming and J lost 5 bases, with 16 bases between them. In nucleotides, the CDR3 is TGTGCCAGCAGCCGAATTTTGGGTGGGGAGACCCAGTACTTC. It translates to CASSRILGGETQYF.

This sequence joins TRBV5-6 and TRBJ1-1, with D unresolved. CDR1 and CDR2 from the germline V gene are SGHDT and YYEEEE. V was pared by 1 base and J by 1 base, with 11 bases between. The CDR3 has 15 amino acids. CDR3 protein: CASSLNPEANTEAFF. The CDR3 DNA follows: TGTGCCAGCAGCTTGAATCCAGAAGCGAACACTGAAGCTTTCTTT. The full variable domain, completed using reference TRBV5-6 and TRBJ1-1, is DAGVTQSPTHLIKTRGQQVTLRCSPKSGHDTVSWYQQALGQGPQFIFQYYEEEERQRGNFPDRFSGHQFPNYSSELNVNALLLGDSALYLCASSLNPEANTEAFFGQGTRLTVV.

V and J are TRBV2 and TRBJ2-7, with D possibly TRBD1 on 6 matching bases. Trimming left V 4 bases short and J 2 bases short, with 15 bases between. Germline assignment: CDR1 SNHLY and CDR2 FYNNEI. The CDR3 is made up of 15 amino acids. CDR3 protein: CASSVVQGSPYEQYF. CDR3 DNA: TGTGCCAGCAGTGTGGTCCAGGGGTCTCCCTACGAGCAGTACTTC.

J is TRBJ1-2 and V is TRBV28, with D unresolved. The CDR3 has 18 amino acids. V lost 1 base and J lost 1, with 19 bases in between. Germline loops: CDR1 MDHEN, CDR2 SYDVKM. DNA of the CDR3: TGTGCCAGCAGTTTATTTTCGACCCCCGAAGGGAGTAACTATGGCTACACCTTC. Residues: CASSLFSTPEGSNYGYTF.

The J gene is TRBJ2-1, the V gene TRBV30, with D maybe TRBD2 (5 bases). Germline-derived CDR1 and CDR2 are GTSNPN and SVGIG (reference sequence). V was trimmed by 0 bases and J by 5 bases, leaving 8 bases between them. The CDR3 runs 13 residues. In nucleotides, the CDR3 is TGTGCCTGGAGTGTACGGGATAACAATGAGCAGTTCTTC. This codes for CAWSVRDNNEQFF.

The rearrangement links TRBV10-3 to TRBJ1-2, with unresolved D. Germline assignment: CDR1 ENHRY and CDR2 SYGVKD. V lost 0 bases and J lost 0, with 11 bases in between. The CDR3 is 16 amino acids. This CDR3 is CAISESWQDPNYGYTF. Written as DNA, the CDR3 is TGTGCCATCAGTGAGTCCTGGCAGGACCCTAACTATGGCTACACCTTC.

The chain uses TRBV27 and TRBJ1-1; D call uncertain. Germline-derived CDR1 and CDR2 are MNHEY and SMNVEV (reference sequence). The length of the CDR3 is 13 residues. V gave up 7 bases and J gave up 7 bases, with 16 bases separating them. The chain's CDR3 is CASTQPPLNEAFF. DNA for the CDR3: TGTGCCAGCACCCAGCCTCCTTTAAATGAAGCTTTCTTT.

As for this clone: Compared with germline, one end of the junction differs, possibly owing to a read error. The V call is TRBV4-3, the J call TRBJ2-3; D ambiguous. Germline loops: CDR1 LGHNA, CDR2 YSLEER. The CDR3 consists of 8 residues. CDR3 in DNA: TGCGCCAGCAGCCCTTCCTCTTTT. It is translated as CASSPSSF.

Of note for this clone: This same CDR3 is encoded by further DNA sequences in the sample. The CDR3 region has the DNA TGTGCCAGCAGCGATAGGGGCGGGGGGCAGACCCAGTACTTC. Protein sequence: CASSDRGGGQTQYF. V gene TRBV7-3 combines with J gene TRBJ2-5; 8 positions match TRBD2. The CDR3 is 14 residues long. CDR1 and CDR2 from the germline V gene are SGHTA and FQGTGA. Losses at the gene ends were 5 bases for V and 6 bases for J; bases not matched to a gene: 8.